The rows below give T cell receptor beta chains drawn from one sample of a study of blood T cell repertoires in COVID-19. Method: immunoSEQ multiplex PCR; TCRdb's copy keeps in-frame clones and lacks some. The repertoire holds tens of thousands of clones, with about 88% as singletons. The sequencing sample was made of peripheral blood. The source of these receptors is a man in his 70s with acute or convalescent COVID-19. Each CDR3 is given with its conserved first and last residue. The D gene is left open where the match is weak. Size values are once, few and many counts, or a class for expanded clones, and some rows have none.

TRBD2	TRBV7-3	.	TRBJ2-5	TGTGCCAGCAGCTTATCCCCGACTAGCGGGGGACAAGAGACCCAGTACTTC	CASSLSPTSGGQETQYF
TRBD2	TRBV5-1	.	TRBJ2-5	TGCGCCAGCAGCTTGGCCCCTAGCGGGGGGGCTCAAGAGACCCAGTACTTC	CASSLAPSGGAQETQYF
.	TRBV2	.	TRBJ2-3	TGTGCCAGCAGTGAGGACGGGGGAACGCAGTATTTT	CASSEDGGTQYF
.	TRBV3-1/TRBV3-2	.	TRBJ1-4	TGTGCCAGCAGCCAAGCGACAGCAGGGGAAAAACTGTTTTTT	CASSQATAGEKLFF
.	TRBV18	.	TRBJ1-2	TGTGCCAGCTCACCATACAGGGAAACTATTCCTGGCTACACCTTC	CASSPYRETIPGYTF
.	TRBV6-2/TRBV6-3	.	TRBJ2-7	TGTGCCAGCAGTTACGGAGGTAGCGAGCAGTACTTC	CASSYGGSEQYF
.	TRBV13	.	TRBJ1-1	TGTGCCAGCAGTCCTACAGCGAACACTGAAGCTTTCTTT	CASSPTANTEAFF
.	TRBV4-3	.	TRBJ2-3	TGCGCCAGCAGCCCGCGGCTAGCTAGCACAGATACGCAGTATTTT	CASSPRLASTDTQYF
TRBD2	TRBV7-2	.	TRBJ2-1	TGTGCCAGCAGCTTAGGAGCGGGGGAGTACAATGAGCAGTTCTTC	CASSLGAGEYNEQFF
TRBD1	TRBV6-5	.	TRBJ2-7	TGTGCCAGCACCCGATCCCGGGACAGCTCCTACGAGCAGTACTTC	CASTRSRDSSYEQYF
.	TRBV18	.	TRBJ2-5	TGTGCCAGCTCACCACCGGAACAGGGCCAAGAGACCCAGTACTTC	CASSPPEQGQETQYF
TRBD1	TRBV4-2	.	TRBJ2-3	TGTGCCAGCAGCCAATTGTACAGGGGTGATACGCAGTATTTT	CASSQLYRGDTQYF
TRBD1	TRBV5-4	.	TRBJ1-2	TGTGCCAGCAGCCTACAGGGGGCGGGTGGCTACACCTTC	CASSLQGAGGYTF
.	TRBV4-2	few	TRBJ1-2	TGTGCCAGCAGCTCACAGGGTAAGGTACGAGGCTACACCTTC	CASSSQGKVRGYTF
TRBD1	TRBV15	.	TRBJ1-2	TGTGCCACCAGCAGAGGAGACAGGGCCAGTCCTGGCTACACCTTC	CATSRGDRASPGYTF
.	TRBV14	.	TRBJ2-2	TGTGCCAGCAGCCAAGATAGGAGGGCAGGGCGCACCGGGGAGCTGTTTTTT	CASSQDRRAGRTGELFF
TRBD2	TRBV9	.	TRBJ2-1	TGTGCCAGCAGCCCCCGGACTAGCGGTCTCTACAATGAGCAGTTCTTC	CASSPRTSGLYNEQFF
.	TRBV7-3	.	TRBJ1-3	TGTGCCAGCAGCCGAACTACGGGAAACACCATATATTTT	CASSRTTGNTIYF
TRBD1	TRBV11-2	.	TRBJ1-2	TGTGCCAGCAGCGCGTCGTCGGGACAGGGTCACTATGGCTACACCTTC	CASSASSGQGHYGYTF
.	TRBV11-2	.	TRBJ2-3	TGTGCCAGCAGCTTAGTTAGGCTCGGGCGGGACCCCACAGATACGCAGTATTTT	CASSLVRLGRDPTDTQYF
.	TRBV7-3	.	TRBJ2-2	TGTGCCAGCAGGTTCGCGAACACCGGGGAGCTGTTTTTT	CASRFANTGELFF
.	TRBV2	.	TRBJ1-1	TGTGCCAGCAGTGCGGGTACTTTGAACACTGAAGCTTTCTTT	CASSAGTLNTEAFF